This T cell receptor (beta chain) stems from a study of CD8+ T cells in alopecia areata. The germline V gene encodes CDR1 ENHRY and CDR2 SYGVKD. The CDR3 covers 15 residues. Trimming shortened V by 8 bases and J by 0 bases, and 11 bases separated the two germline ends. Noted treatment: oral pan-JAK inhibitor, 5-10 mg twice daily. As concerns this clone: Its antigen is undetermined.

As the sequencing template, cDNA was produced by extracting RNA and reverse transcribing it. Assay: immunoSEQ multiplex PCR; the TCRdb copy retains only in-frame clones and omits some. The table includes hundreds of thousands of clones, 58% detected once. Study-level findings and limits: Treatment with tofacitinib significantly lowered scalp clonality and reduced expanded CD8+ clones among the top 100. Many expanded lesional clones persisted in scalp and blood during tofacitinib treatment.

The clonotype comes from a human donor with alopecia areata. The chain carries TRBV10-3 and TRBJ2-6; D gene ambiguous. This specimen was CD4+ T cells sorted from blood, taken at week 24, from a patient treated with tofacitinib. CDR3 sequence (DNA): TGTGCCATCGGCACGGATCCCTCTGGGGCCAACGTCCTGACTTTC. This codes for CAIGTDPSGANVLTF.